The 28 T cell receptor beta chains reported below all come from one sample, sequenced in a study of Ad26.COV2.S vaccination and SARS-CoV-2 variants. Assay: immunoSEQ multiplex PCR; the TCRdb copy retains only in-frame clones and omits some. The sample holds around 450,000 clones; less than 95% are singletons and the top ten take around 4.2%. Treatment in this sample: around 19 received Ad26.COV2.S at low or high dose, single or two shots; a few received placebo; per-sample allocation not given. Day 63 after the first injection of vaccine or placebo was the sampling time. The sample was peripheral blood, taken in a trial of Ad26.COV2.S vaccine versus placebo. The receptors were sampled from a person between 18 and 65 years old who received the Ad26.COV2.S COVID-19 vaccine or a placebo.

The chain employs TRBV5-1 and TRBJ2-1, with a tentative D call TRBD2 (6 bases). The germline V gene has CDR1 SGHRS and CDR2 YFSETQ. Trimming took 1 base from V and 9 from J, leaving 11 bases between them. The length of the CDR3 is 13 residues. The CDR3 is CASSLLGLSEQFF. In nucleotides, the CDR3 is TGCGCCAGCAGCTTGCTGGGACTGAGTGAGCAGTTCTTC.

V usage is TRBV6-5 and J usage is TRBJ1-5, with a tentative D call TRBD1 (5 bases). The CDR3 loop spans 14 amino acids. The germline V and J ends were trimmed by 3 bases and 1 base, with 7 bases remaining between them. The V gene's germline CDR1 is MNHEY and CDR2 SVGAGI. DNA of the CDR3: TGTGCCAGCAGTTATGGGGGAAGCAATCAGCCCCAGCATTTT. This translates into CASSYGGSNQPQHF.

The chain is built from TRBV5-1 and TRBJ2-7; the match to TRBD2 covers 10 bases. The CDR3 is 16 amino acids. Trimming at V came to 9 bases and at J to 0 bases, leaving 12 bases not matched to a gene. In germline, CDR1 is SGHRS, CDR2 YFSETQ. The chain's CDR3 is CATRQGLAGVSYEQYF. The CDR3 region has the DNA TGCGCCACCCGACAGGGTCTAGCGGGAGTCTCCTACGAGCAGTACTTC.

This CDR3 reads CASSLWRESSGEQYF. Written as DNA, the CDR3 is TGTGCCAGCAGTTTATGGAGGGAGAGTAGCGGGGAGCAGTACTTC. The chain recombines TRBV28 with TRBJ2-7; the match to TRBD2 covers 7 bases. The length of the CDR3 is 15 residues. Germline-derived CDR1 and CDR2 are MDHEN and SYDVKM. V shed 0 bases, J shed 7 bases, and the junction held 9 bases outside the gene matches.

The genes are TRBV28 and TRBJ2-2; TRBD2 matches 12 bases. This CDR3 comprises 20 residues. J lost 11 bases, V lost 1 base, and 20 bases had no gene match. The germline V gene has CDR1 MDHEN and CDR2 SYDVKM. This CDR3 is CASSLLPRLAGASILGELFF. CDR3 nucleotides: TGTGCCAGCAGTTTATTACCCAGACTAGCGGGGGCATCCATATTGGGAGAGCTGTTTTTT. Complete variable domain (other parts from reference TRBV28 and TRBJ2-2): DVKVTQSSRYLVKRTGEKVFLECVQDMDHENMFWYRQDPGLGLRLIYFSYDVKMKEKGDIPEGYSVSREKKERFSLILESASTNQTSMYLCASSLLPRLAGASILGELFFGEGSRLTVL.

This chain connects TRBV4-3 to TRBJ2-3; no clear D gene. The CDR3 runs 17 residues. The V and J ends lost 1 base and 0 bases respectively, with 14 bases between them. CDR1 is LGHNA and CDR2 is YSLEER in the germline V gene. The CDR3: CASSQGRNELSTDTQYF. CDR3 nucleotide sequence: TGCGCCAGCAGCCAAGGTAGAAACGAGCTGAGCACAGATACGCAGTATTTT.

This chain links TRBV6-2 or TRBV6-3 with TRBJ2-2; D is unresolved. This CDR3 is built from 14 residues. Germline CDR1 and CDR2: MNHEY and SVGEGT. The ends were cut back, 3 bases at V and 2 bases at J, with 7 bases in the middle. CDR3 region: CASSYQANTGELFF. The CDR3 DNA sequence: TGTGCCAGCAGTTATCAAGCAAACACCGGGGAGCTGTTTTTT.

The chain carries TRBV6-2 or TRBV6-3 and TRBJ2-7; D is possibly TRBD1 or TRBD2 (5 bases each). CDR3 length: 18 amino acids. Germline loops: CDR1 MNHEY, CDR2 SVGEGT. V was pared by 2 bases and J by 5 bases, with 25 bases between. The CDR3 DNA is TGTGCCAGCAGTTACCCTCGTACCTCCGAGACTCTGGGGGACGAGCAGTACTTC. The encoded protein is CASSYPRTSETLGDEQYF.

The gene calls are TRBV29-1 and TRBJ2-7; 14 bases are a match to TRBD2. V trimming: 3 bases; J trimming: 0 bases; junction bases outside the gene matches: 1. The length of the CDR3 is 15 residues. Per the germline V gene, CDR1 is SQVTM and CDR2 is ANQGSEA. The CDR3 DNA reads as TGCAGCGTTGAGGGGACTAGCGGGAGCTCCTACGAGCAGTACTTC. Translating gives CSVEGTSGSSYEQYF.

The V and J genes are TRBV10-1 and TRBJ2-2; 11 bases are a match to TRBD2. The CDR3 length is 17 residues. The J segment lost 7 bases and the V segment lost 2 bases, leaving 9 bases of the junction unmatched. In germline, CDR1 is WNHNN, CDR2 SYGVQD (reference sequence). The CDR3 spells CASSEPTSGRRGGELFF. The CDR3 DNA reads as TGCGCCAGCAGTGAGCCTACTAGCGGGAGAAGGGGCGGGGAGCTGTTTTTT.

This chain uses TRBV28 with TRBJ1-4; D is possibly TRBD1 (5 bases). The CDR3 sequence is 13 residues long. The germline CDR1 and CDR2 sequences are MDHEN and SYDVKM. Trimming cost V 6 bases and J 0 bases, with 5 bases left between them. CDR3 region: CASRGATNEKLFF. The CDR3, as DNA: TGTGCCAGCAGGGGGGCAACTAATGAAAAACTGTTTTTT.

The chain combines TRBV9 with TRBJ2-3; no clear D gene. CDR1 is SGDLS, CDR2 YYNGEE, per germline. This CDR3 contains 13 residues. Trimming cost V 1 base and J 3 bases, with 6 bases left between them. The CDR3 DNA is TGTGCCAGCAGCGTACAGGAGACAGATACGCAGTATTTT. Its protein is CASSVQETDTQYF.

The rearrangement links TRBV10-3 to TRBJ1-4; D is unresolved. CDR3 length: 12 residues. V lost 9 bases, J lost 2 bases, and 7 bases lay in between. Germline V CDR1 and CDR2: ENHRY, SYGVKD. DNA of the CDR3: TGTGCCATTAGACCCACTAATGAAAAACTGTTTTTT. Amino acid sequence: CAIRPTNEKLFF.

This sequence joins TRBV28 and TRBJ2-5; D could derive from TRBD1 or TRBD2 (6 bases each). Germline CDR1 and CDR2: MDHEN and SYDVKM. V lost 6 bases and J 3 bases, leaving 17 bases between the germline ends. This CDR3 is 15 amino acids long. The CDR3, as DNA: TGTGCCAGCAGCTCTACCGGAGGGGGTGAAGAGACCCAGTACTTC. Translated, it gives CASSSTGGGEETQYF.

The rearrangement links TRBV3-1 (or the pseudogene TRBV3-2) to TRBJ2-5; possibly TRBD2 for D (5 bases). This CDR3 comprises 11 residues. Trimming took 11 bases from V and 1 from J, leaving 8 bases between them. CDR1 and CDR2 (germline): LGHDT, YNNKEL (reference sequence). As DNA, the CDR3 is TGTGCCTCCGGACTCCAAGAGACCCAGTACTTC. Residues: CASGLQETQYF.

This chain links TRBV7-9 with TRBJ1-6; a weak D match, TRBD1 (6 bases). V lost 5 bases to trimming and J lost 7 bases, with 12 bases between them. The CDR3 sequence is 14 residues long. Per the germline V gene, CDR1 is SEHNR and CDR2 is FQNEAQ (reference sequence). The CDR3 loop is CASSPTDSNSPLHF. The DNA of the CDR3 is TGTGCCAGCAGCCCAACGGACAGCAATTCACCCCTCCACTTT.

The J gene is TRBJ2-3, the V gene TRBV2; D gene unclear. This CDR3 comprises 12 residues. Germline-derived CDR1 and CDR2 are SNHLY and FYNNEI. V lost 9 bases, J lost 2 bases, and 9 bases lay in between. The DNA of the CDR3 is TGTGCCAGTTTCGGCTTCACAGATACGCAGTATTTT. Encoded protein: CASFGFTDTQYF. The whole variable domain, remainder taken from reference TRBV2 and TRBJ2-3, is EPEVTQTPSHQVTQMGQEVILRCVPISNHLYFYWYRQILGQKVEFLVSFYNNEISEKSEIFDDQFSVERPDGSNFTLKIRSTKLEDSAMYFCASFGFTDTQYFGPGTRLTVL.

This chain uses TRBV5-4 with TRBJ2-5, with D unresolved. Per the germline V gene, CDR1 is SGHNT and CDR2 is YYREEE (reference sequence). V was shortened by 0 bases and J by 2 bases, with 8 bases between the two germline ends. This CDR3 has 14 residues. The CDR3 region has the DNA TGTGCCAGCAGCTTGGCGACGGCTCAAGAGACCCAGTACTTC. This gives the protein CASSLATAQETQYF.

The rearrangement links TRBV28 to TRBJ2-4, with 7 bases aligning to TRBD1. The CDR3 sequence is 15 residues long. Trimming cost V 2 bases and J 6 bases; bases outside gene matches: 7. The germline CDR1 and CDR2 sequences are MDHEN and SYDVKM. The CDR3 sequence is CASSLSRGRGNIQYF. The DNA for the CDR3 is TGTGCCAGCAGTTTAAGTAGGGGGCGAGGAAACATTCAGTACTTC.

The chain recombines TRBV18 with TRBJ2-7; the D gene is possibly TRBD1 (5 bases). The CDR3 contains 13 residues. Looked up from germline, CDR1 is KGHSH and CDR2 is LQKENI. With 2 bases removed from V and 3 bases from J, the gap between germline ends came to 8 bases. DNA of the CDR3: TGTGCCAGCTCACCAGGGGCCCTCTACGAGCAGTACTTC. Protein: CASSPGALYEQYF.

This clone was detected once. The rearrangement joins TRBV9 to TRBJ2-5; D call uncertain. CDR3 size: 13 residues. Germline values: CDR1 SGDLS, CDR2 YYNGEE. Trimming stripped 0 bases from V and 3 bases from J, with 6 bases between. The CDR3 loop reads CASSVVPEETQYF. The CDR3 DNA reads TGTGCCAGCAGCGTAGTCCCTGAAGAGACCCAGTACTTC.

The chain links TRBV7-2 to TRBJ2-3, with D possibly being TRBD2 (7 bases). Germline loops: CDR1 SGHTA, CDR2 FQGNSA. Trimming pared 5 bases from V and 3 bases from J, leaving 15 bases between. CDR3 length equals 15 residues. The chain's CDR3 is CASSGGGRGTDTQYF. The CDR3 DNA reads TGTGCCAGCAGCGGCGGGGGCAGGGGAACAGATACGCAGTATTTT.

The chain carries TRBV7-9 and TRBJ2-4; 8 bases map to TRBD2. The V and J ends lost 5 bases and 1 base, in that order; junction bases with no gene match: 7. This CDR3 contains 16 residues. The germline CDR1 and CDR2 sequences are SEHNR and FQNEAQ (reference sequence). The CDR3 loop reads CASSDLAGPAKNIQYF. The CDR3 DNA is TGTGCCAGCAGCGACCTAGCGGGTCCCGCCAAAAACATTCAGTACTTC.

This sequence joins TRBV20-1 and TRBJ2-1; TRBD2 matches 11 bases. There are 12 residues in the CDR3. Unmatched junction bases numbered 2, after V lost 3 bases and J lost 10 bases. Germline values: CDR1 DFQATT, CDR2 SNEGSKA (reference sequence). Written as DNA, the CDR3 is TGCAGTGCTAGTCTAGCGGGAGGCGAGCAGTTCTTC. It codes for CSASLAGGEQFF.

In its sample, this clone was seen once. This rearrangement joins TRBV5-1 to TRBJ2-3; D ambiguous. The germline CDR1 and CDR2 sequences are SGHRS and YFSETQ. Trimming took 5 bases from V and 0 from J, leaving 19 bases between them. The CDR3 loop spans 17 amino acids. CDR3 protein: CASREWPPIRSTDTQYF. The CDR3 region has the DNA TGCGCCAGCAGGGAATGGCCCCCCATCCGAAGCACAGATACGCAGTATTTT. The complete variable domain, with remaining parts taken from reference TRBV5-1 and TRBJ2-3, reads KAGVTQTPRYLIKTRGQQVTLSCSPISGHRSVSWYQQTPGQGLQFLFEYFSETQRNKGNFPGRFSGRQFSNSRSEMNVSTLELGDSALYLCASREWPPIRSTDTQYFGPGTRLTVL.

The J gene is TRBJ2-6, the V gene TRBV19, with TRBD1 identical over 8 bases. Losses at the gene ends were 6 bases for V and 2 bases for J; bases not matched to a gene: 6. CDR3 length: 16 amino acids. Germline CDR1 and CDR2: LNHDA and SQIVND (reference sequence). DNA for the CDR3: TGTGCCAGTAGCGACAGGGGTAGGACTGGGGCCAACGTCCTGACTTTC. Translation: CASSDRGRTGANVLTF.

This clone has a single count. The chain recombines TRBV24-1 with TRBJ2-3; D uncertain. The CDR3 extends over 14 amino acids. Per the germline V gene, CDR1 is KGHDR and CDR2 is SFDVKD. V lost 5 bases, J lost 3 bases, and 11 bases lay in between. The CDR3 bases are TGTGCCACCAGTGGTATGGTAAATACAGATACGCAGTATTTT. This encodes CATSGMVNTDTQYF.

V gene TRBV15 combines with J gene TRBJ2-1; 11 positions agree with TRBD2. The CDR3 is 16 residues long. The V segment lost 3 bases and the J segment 0 bases; nucleotides outside the gene matches: 1. CDR1 and CDR2 from the germline V gene are LNHNV and YYDKDF (reference sequence). The CDR3 sequence: CATSRTSGISYNEQFF. The CDR3 nucleotides read TGTGCCACCAGCAGGACTAGCGGGATCTCCTACAATGAGCAGTTCTTC. Combining the CDR3 with reference TRBV15 and TRBJ2-1 gives the whole variable domain DAMVIQNPRYQVTQFGKPVTLSCSQTLNHNVMYWYQQKSSQAPKLLFHYYDKDFNNEADTPDNFQSRRPNTSFCFLDIRSPGLGDTAMYLCATSRTSGISYNEQFFGPGTRLTVL.